A selection of T cell receptor beta chains follows, all from one sample in a study of blood T cell repertoires in COVID-19. Sequencing used immunoSEQ multiplex PCR; TCRdb keeps in-frame clones, though not all of them. The sample has around 130,000 clones, 85% to 90% seen once. Sequenced material: peripheral blood. These receptors all come from a man aged 65 to 85 with active or convalescent COVID-19. The CDR3 runs from the conserved cysteine through the conserved F or W. The D gene is left open where the match is weak. Where a row states a size, it is once, few, many or the class of an expanded clone; other rows omit it.

>TRBJ2-3|TRBV27|NA|TRBD2
TGTGCCAGCAGTTTAAAGGGGGAGCGGGAGCTCGCAGATACGCAGTATTTT
CASSLKGERELADTQYF
>TRBJ1-2|TRBV27|NA|TRBD1
TGTGCCAGCAGTTCCCGGACAGGGGTTAACTATGGCTACACCTTC
CASSSRTGVNYGYTF
>TRBJ1-6|TRBV9|NA|TRBD1
TGTGCCAGCAGCGCTATCGACAGGGGCGGATCACCCCTCCACTTT
CASSAIDRGGSPLHF
>TRBJ1-5|TRBV28|NA|NA
TGTGCCAGCAGTCGGGGTGAGTGGAGCAATCAGCCCCAGCATTTT
CASSRGEWSNQPQHF
>TRBJ2-3|TRBV9|NA|TRBD2
TGTGCCAGCAGCGTAGGCGGGAGCCCCACAGATACGCAGTATTTT
CASSVGGSPTDTQYF
>TRBJ1-1|TRBV19|NA|NA
TGTGCCAGTAGTATTCCGGAGGGCACTGAAGCTTTCTTT
CASSIPEGTEAFF
>TRBJ2-5|TRBV2|NA|NA
TGTGCCAGCAGGCTCCAGGTCCCCTCGGAGACCCAGTACTTC
CASRLQVPSETQYF
>TRBJ1-5|TRBV2|NA|TRBD1
TGTGCCAGCAGTGAACGGACAGGGGGCGATCAGCCCCAGCATTTT
CASSERTGGDQPQHF
>TRBJ1-5|TRBV28|NA|TRBD1
TGTGCCAGCAGTCTAGGACAGGGCTATCAGCCCCAGCATTTT
CASSLGQGYQPQHF
>TRBJ2-5|TRBV15|NA|TRBD1
TGTGCCACCAGCAGTCACAGGGGCGGCGAGACCCAGTACTTC
CATSSHRGGETQYF
>TRBJ2-2|TRBV19|NA|TRBD1
TGTGCCAGCCAATCGGGACAGGGGCTTACCGGGGAGCTGTTTTTT
CASQSGQGLTGELFF
>TRBJ2-2|TRBV19|NA|NA
TGTGCCAGTAGTATTTGGAGTAGAGGGACTAACACCGGGGAGCTGTTTTTT
CASSIWSRGTNTGELFF
>TRBJ2-7|TRBV18|NA|NA
TGTGCCAGCTCACCAACCAGGGTCGACGAGCAGTACTTC
CASSPTRVDEQYF
>TRBJ1-1|TRBV11-1|NA|NA
TGTGCCAGCAGCTTAAAGGGGTACACTGAAGCTTTCTTT
CASSLKGYTEAFF
>TRBJ1-1|TRBV7-9|once|TRBD1
TGTGCCAGCAGCCCACAGGGGTCGGAGACTGAAGCTTTCTTT
CASSPQGSETEAFF
>TRBJ2-3|TRBV18|NA|TRBD2
TGTGCCAGCTCACCCCCCGAGGGGAGGGTGACAGATACGCAGTATTTT
CASSPPEGRVTDTQYF
>TRBJ1-4|TRBV2|NA|NA
TGTGCCAGCAGTGAACGAGGGATCGAAAAACTGTTTTTT
CASSERGIEKLFF
>TRBJ2-2|TRBV18|NA|NA
TGTGCCAGCTCACTGGCCAGACAGAACACCGGGGAGCTGTTTTTT
CASSLARQNTGELFF
>TRBJ1-1|TRBV3-1/TRBV3-2|NA|NA
TGTGCCAGCAGCCAAGAGGGAGCGGGGAGGGCTGAAGCTTTCTTT
CASSQEGAGRAEAFF
>TRBJ2-5|TRBV6-1|NA|TRBD2
TGTGCCAGCAGTGAAGTAGCGGGAGGGCAAGAGACCCAGTACTTC
CASSEVAGGQETQYF
>TRBJ2-1|TRBV19|NA|TRBD1
TGTGCCACCGGGACAGGGGATCGGAATGAGCAGTTCTTC
CATGTGDRNEQFF
>TRBJ1-2|TRBV9|NA|NA
TGTGCCAGCACCGAGACAGACTTTAACTATGGCTACACCTTC
CASTETDFNYGYTF
>TRBJ2-1|TRBV7-9|NA|TRBD2
TGTGCCAGCAGCTTACCGCGCTCTAGCGGGAGGGGGACCAATGAGCAGTTCTTC
CASSLPRSSGRGTNEQFF
>TRBJ2-3|TRBV7-9|NA|TRBD1
TGTGCCAGCAGCCCGCGACAGGGGGCGGTGACAGATACGCAGTATTTT
CASSPRQGAVTDTQYF
>TRBJ1-1|TRBV6-5|NA|NA
TGTGCCAGCAGCCGGGGTGGGGTAACTGAAGCTTTCTTT
CASSRGGVTEAFF
>TRBJ2-2|TRBV10-3|few|NA
TGTGCCATAAGAGACAGACCGAACACCGGGGAGCTGTTTTTT
CAIRDRPNTGELFF
>TRBJ2-2|TRBV24-1|NA|NA
TGTGCCACCACCTCTTTAGAGGAGCCCGGGGAGCTGTTTTTT
CATTSLEEPGELFF